This T cell receptor beta chain derives from a study of monozygotic twins with inflammatory bowel disease. Study-wide results and caveats: Healthy co-twins, by inverse Simpson, had higher TCRbeta diversity than their siblings with IBD. Different T cell subtypes could not be distinguished.

For every TCR library, around 3,700 ng of total RNA was used. TCRdb re-called the 5' RACE reads and gives one entry per CDR3 protein, without DNA. This table holds approximately 330,000 distinct CDR3 sequences. Germline V gene lookup returns CDR1 SGHRS and CDR2 YFSETQ. The CDR3 is 16 amino acids. With respect to this clonotype: Its antigen remains unknown.

This TCR was recovered from a human donor with ulcerative colitis or Crohn's disease, or a healthy co-twin of an affected twin (not recorded which). The sequenced sample consisted of blood. The J gene is TRBJ1-2, the V gene TRBV5-1. The CDR3 loop reads CASSQTEAGANYGYTF.